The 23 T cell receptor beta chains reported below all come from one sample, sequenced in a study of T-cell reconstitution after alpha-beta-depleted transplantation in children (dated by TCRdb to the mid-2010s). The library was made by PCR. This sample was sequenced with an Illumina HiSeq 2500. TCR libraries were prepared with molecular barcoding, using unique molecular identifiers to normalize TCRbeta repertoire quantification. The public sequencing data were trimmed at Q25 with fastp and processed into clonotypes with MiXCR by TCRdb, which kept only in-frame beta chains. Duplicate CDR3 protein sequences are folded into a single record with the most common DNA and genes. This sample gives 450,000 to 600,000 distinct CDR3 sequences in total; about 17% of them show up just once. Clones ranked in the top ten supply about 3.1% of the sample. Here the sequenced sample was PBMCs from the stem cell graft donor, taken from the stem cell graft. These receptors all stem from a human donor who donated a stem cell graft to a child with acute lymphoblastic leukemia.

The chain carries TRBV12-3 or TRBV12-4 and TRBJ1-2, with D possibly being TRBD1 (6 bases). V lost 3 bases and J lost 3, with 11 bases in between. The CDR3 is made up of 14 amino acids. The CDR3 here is CASSFTGPYYGYTF. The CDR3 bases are TGTGCCAGCAGTTTTACAGGGCCTTACTATGGCTACACCTTC.

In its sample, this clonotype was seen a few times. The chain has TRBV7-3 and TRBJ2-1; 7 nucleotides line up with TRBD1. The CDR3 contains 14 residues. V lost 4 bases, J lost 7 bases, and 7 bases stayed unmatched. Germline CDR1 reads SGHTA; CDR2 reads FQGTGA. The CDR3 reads CASSSRGQVNEQFF. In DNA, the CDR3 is TGTGCCAGCAGCTCCCGAGGACAGGTGAATGAGCAGTTCTTC.

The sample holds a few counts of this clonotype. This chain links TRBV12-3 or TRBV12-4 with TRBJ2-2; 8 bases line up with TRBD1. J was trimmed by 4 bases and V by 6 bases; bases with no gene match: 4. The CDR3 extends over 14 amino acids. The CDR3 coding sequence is TGTGCCAGCAGACCCGACAGGGGCACCGGGGAGCTGTTTTTT. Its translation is CASRPDRGTGELFF.

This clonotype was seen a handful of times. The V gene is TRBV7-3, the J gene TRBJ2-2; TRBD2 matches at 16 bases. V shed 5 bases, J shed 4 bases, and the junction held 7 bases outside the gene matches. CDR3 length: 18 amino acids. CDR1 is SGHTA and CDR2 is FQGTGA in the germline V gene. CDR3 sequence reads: CASSPGLAGGPGTGELFF. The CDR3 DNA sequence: TGTGCCAGCAGCCCGGGACTAGCGGGAGGGCCCGGCACCGGGGAGCTGTTTTTT. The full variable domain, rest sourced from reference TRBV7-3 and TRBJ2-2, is GAGVSQTPSNKVTEKGKYVELRCDPISGHTALYWYRQSLGQGPEFLIYFQGTGAADDSGLPNDRFFAVRPEGSVSTLKIQRTERGDSAVYLCASSPGLAGGPGTGELFFGEGSRLTVL.

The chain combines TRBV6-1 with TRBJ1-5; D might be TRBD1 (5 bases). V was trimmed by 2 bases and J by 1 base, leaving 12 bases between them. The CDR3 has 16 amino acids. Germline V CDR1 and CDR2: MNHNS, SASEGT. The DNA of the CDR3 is TGTGCCAGCAGTGAATCGTTAGGGGTGAGCAATCAGCCCCAGCATTTT. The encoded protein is CASSESLGVSNQPQHF.

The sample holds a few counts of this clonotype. The CDR3 reads CASSSWDPYSGANVLTF. The CDR3 coding sequence is TGTGCCAGCAGTTCCTGGGACCCGTACTCTGGGGCCAACGTCCTGACTTTC. The V and J genes are TRBV12-3 or TRBV12-4 and TRBJ2-6; D is possibly TRBD1 or TRBD2 (5 bases each). The CDR3 is made up of 17 amino acids. V lost 4 bases and J lost 0, with 13 bases in between.

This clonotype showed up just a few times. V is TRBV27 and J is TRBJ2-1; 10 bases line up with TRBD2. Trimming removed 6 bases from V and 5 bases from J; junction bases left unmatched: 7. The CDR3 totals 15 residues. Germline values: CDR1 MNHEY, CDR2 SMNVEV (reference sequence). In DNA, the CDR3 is TGTGCCAGCAGCCTACTAGCGGGAAGGCACAATGAGCAGTTCTTC. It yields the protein CASSLLAGRHNEQFF.

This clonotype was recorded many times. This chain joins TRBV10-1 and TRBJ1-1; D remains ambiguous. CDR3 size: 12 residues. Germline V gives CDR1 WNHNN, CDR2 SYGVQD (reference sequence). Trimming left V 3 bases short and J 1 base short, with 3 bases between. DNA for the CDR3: TGCGCCAGCAGTGACTGGAACACTGAAGCTTTCTTT. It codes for CASSDWNTEAFF.

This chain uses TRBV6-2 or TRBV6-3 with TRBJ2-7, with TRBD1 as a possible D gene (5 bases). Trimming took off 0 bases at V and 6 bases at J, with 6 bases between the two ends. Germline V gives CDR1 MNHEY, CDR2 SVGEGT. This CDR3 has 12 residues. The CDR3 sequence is CASSYSRGEQYF. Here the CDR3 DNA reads TGTGCCAGCAGTTACTCAAGGGGCGAGCAGTACTTC.

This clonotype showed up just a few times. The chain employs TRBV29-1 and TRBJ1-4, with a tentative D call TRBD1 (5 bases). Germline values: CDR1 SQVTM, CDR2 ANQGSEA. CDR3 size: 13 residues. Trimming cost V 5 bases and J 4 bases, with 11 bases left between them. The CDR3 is CSVFKDNNEKLFF. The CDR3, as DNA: TGCAGCGTTTTCAAGGACAATAATGAAAAACTGTTTTTT.

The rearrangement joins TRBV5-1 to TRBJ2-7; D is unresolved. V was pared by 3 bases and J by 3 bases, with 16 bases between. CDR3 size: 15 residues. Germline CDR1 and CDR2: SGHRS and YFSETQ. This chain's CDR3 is CASSSRISPSYEQYF. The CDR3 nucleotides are TGCGCCAGCAGCTCCAGGATTAGCCCTAGCTACGAGCAGTACTTC.

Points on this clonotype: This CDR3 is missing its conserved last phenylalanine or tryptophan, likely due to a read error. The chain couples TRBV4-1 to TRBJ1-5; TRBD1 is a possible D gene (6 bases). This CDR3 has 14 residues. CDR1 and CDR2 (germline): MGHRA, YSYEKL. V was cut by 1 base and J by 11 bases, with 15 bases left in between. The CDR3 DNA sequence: TGCGCCAGCAGCCAAGTCAGAGGGGGTACGGCCCAGCATTTG. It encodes CASSQVRGGTAQHL.

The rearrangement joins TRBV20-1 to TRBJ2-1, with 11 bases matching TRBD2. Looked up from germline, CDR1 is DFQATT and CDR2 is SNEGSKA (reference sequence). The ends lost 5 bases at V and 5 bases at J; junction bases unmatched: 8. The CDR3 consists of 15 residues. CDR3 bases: TGCAGTGCTGCAATAGCGGGAGGGCCACACAATGAGCAGTTCTTC. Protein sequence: CSAAIAGGPHNEQFF.

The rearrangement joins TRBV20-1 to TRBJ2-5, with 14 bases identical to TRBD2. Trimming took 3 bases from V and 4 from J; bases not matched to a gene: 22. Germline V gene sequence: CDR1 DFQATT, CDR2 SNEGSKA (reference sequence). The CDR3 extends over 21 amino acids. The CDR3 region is CSARSYRLAGGPRARAETQYF. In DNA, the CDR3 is TGCAGTGCTAGGAGCTACCGACTAGCGGGAGGGCCTCGGGCGAGAGCAGAGACCCAGTACTTC.

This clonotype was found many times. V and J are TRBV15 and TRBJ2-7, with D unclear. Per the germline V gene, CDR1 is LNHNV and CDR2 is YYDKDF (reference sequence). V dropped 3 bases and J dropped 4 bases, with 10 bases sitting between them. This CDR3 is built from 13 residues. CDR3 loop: CATSRDELYEQYF. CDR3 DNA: TGTGCCACCAGCAGGGATGAGTTGTACGAGCAGTACTTC.

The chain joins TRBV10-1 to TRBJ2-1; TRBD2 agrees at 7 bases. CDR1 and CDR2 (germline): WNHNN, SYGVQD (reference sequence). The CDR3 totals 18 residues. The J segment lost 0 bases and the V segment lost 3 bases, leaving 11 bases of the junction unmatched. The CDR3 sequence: CASSEGEGRTSSYNEQFF. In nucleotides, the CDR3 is TGCGCCAGCAGTGAAGGGGAGGGCAGGACTAGCTCCTACAATGAGCAGTTCTTC.

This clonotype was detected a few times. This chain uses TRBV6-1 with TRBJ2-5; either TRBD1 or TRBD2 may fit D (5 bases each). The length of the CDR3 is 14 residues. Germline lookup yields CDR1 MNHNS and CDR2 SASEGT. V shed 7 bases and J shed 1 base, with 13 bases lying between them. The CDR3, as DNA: TGTGCCAGCACCTCTTGGGACCGCCAAGAGACCCAGTACTTC. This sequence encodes CASTSWDRQETQYF.

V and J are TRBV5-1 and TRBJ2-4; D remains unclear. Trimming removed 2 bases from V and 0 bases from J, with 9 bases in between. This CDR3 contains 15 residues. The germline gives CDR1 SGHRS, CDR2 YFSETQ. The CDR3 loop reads CASSFSRVAKNIQYF. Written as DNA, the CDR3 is TGCGCCAGCAGCTTCTCAAGGGTAGCCAAAAACATTCAGTACTTC.

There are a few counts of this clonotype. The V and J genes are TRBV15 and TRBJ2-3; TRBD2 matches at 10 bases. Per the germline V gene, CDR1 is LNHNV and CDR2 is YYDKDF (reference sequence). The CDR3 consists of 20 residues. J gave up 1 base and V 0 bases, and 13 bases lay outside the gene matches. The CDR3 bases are TGTGCCACCAGCAGAGATTCGTACGGGCTAGCGGGAGAGGGCACAGATACGCAGTATTTT. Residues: CATSRDSYGLAGEGTDTQYF.

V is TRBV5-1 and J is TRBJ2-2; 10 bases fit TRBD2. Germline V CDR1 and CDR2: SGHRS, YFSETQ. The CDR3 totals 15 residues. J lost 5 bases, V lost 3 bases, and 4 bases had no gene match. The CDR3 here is CASSSGLAQTGELFF. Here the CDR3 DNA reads TGCGCCAGCAGCTCGGGACTAGCGCAGACCGGGGAGCTGTTTTTT.

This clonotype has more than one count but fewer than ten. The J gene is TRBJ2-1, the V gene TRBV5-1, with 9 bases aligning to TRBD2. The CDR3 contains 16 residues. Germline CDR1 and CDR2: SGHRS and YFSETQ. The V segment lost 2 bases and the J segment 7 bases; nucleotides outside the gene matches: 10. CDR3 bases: TGCGCCAGCAGCTTTTTTATAGCGGGAGTAGGTAATGAGCAGTTCTTC. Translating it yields CASSFFIAGVGNEQFF.

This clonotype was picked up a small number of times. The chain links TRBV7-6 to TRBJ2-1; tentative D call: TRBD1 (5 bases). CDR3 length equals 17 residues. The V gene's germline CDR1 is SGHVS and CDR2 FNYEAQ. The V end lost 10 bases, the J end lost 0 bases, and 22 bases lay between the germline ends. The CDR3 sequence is CATTPQGGQSSYNEQFF. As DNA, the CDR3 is TGTGCCACAACACCCCAGGGCGGCCAGAGCTCCTACAATGAGCAGTTCTTC.

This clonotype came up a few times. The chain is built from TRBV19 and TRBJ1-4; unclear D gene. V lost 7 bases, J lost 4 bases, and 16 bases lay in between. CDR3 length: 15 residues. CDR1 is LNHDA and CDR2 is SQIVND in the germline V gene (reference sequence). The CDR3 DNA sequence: TGTGCCAGTACTCAGTCCGGGATCCTTAATGAAAAACTGTTTTTT. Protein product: CASTQSGILNEKLFF.